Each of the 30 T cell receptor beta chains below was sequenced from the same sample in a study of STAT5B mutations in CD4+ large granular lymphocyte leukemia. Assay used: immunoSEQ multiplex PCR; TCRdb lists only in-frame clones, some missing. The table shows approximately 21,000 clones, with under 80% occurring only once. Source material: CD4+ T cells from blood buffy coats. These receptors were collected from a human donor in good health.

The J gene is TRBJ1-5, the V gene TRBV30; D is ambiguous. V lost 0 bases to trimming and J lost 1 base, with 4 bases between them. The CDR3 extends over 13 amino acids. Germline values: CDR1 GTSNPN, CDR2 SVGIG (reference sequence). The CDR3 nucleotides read TGTGCCTGGAGTGTACAGAGCAATCAGCCCCAGCATTTT. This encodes CAWSVQSNQPQHF. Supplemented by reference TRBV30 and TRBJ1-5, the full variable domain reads SQTIHQWPATLVQPVGSPLSLECTVEGTSNPNLYWYRQAAGRGLQLLFYSVGIGQISSEVPQNLSASRPQDRQFILSSKKLLLSDSGFYLCAWSVQSNQPQHFGDGTRLSIL.

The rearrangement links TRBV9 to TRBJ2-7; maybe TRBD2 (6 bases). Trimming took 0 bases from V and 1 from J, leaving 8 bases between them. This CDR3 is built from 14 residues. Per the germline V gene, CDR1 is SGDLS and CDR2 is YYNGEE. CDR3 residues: CASSVDSGSYEQYF. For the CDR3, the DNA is TGTGCCAGCAGCGTAGACAGCGGGTCCTACGAGCAGTACTTC.

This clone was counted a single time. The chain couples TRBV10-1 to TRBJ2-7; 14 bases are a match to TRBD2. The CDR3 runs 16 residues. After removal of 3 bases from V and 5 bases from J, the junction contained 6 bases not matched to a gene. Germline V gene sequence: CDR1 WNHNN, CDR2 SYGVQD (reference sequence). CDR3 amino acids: CASSDPGTSGSNEQYF. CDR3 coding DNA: TGCGCCAGCAGTGACCCCGGGACTAGCGGGAGTAACGAGCAGTACTTC.

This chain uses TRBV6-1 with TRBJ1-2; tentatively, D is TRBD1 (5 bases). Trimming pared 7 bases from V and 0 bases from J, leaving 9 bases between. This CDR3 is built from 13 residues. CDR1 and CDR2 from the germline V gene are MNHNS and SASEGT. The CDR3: CASKLTANYGYTF. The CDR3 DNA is TGTGCCAGCAAGCTGACAGCTAACTATGGCTACACCTTC.

CDR3 sequence (DNA): TGTGCCAGCAGCTTAGGTCGGGGGGCAGGGAATAATTCACCCCTCCACTTT. Amino acid sequence: CASSLGRGAGNNSPLHF. The V and J genes are TRBV7-2 and TRBJ1-6; possibly TRBD1 for D (6 bases). CDR3 length equals 17 residues. Trimming stripped 1 base from V and 5 bases from J, with 15 bases between. The germline CDR1 and CDR2 sequences are SGHTA and FQGNSA. The full variable domain, in which reference TRBV7-2 and TRBJ1-6 provide the parts outside the CDR3, is GAGVSQSPSNKVTEKGKDVELRCDPISGHTALYWYRQSLGQGLEFLIYFQGNSAPDKSGLPSDRFSAERTGGSVSTLTIQRTQQEDSAVYLCASSLGRGAGNNSPLHFGNGTRLTVT.

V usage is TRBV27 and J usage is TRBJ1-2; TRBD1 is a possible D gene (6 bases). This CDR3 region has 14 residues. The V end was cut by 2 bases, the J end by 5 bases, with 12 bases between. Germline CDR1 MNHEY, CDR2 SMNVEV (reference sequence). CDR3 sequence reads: CASSLQGRGYGYTF. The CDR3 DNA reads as TGTGCCAGCAGTTTACAGGGGCGGGGGTATGGCTACACCTTC.

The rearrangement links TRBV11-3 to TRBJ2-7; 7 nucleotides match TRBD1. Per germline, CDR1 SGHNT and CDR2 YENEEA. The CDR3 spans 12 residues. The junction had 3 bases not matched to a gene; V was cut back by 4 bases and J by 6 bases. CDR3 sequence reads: CASSSTGVEQYF. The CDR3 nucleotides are TGTGCCAGCAGCTCCACAGGGGTCGAGCAGTACTTC.

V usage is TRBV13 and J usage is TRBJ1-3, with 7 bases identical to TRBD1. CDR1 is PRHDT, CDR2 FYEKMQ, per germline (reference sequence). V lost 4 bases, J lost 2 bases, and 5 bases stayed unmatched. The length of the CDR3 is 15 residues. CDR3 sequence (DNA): TGTGCCAGCAGCTGGTACAGGGGTACTGGAAACACCATATATTTT. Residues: CASSWYRGTGNTIYF. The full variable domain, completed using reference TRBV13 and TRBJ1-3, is AAGVIQSPRHLIKEKRETATLKCYPIPRHDTVYWYQQGPGQDPQFLISFYEKMQSDKGSIPDRFSAQQFSDYHSELNMSSLELGDSALYFCASSWYRGTGNTIYFGEGSWLTVV.

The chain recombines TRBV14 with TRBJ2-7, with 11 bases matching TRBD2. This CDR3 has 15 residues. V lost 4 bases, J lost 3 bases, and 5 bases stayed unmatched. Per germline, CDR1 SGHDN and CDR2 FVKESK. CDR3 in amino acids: CASSPRLAGRYEQYF. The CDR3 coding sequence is TGTGCCAGCAGCCCCCGACTAGCGGGACGCTACGAGCAGTACTTC.

The DNA for the CDR3 is TGCGCCAGCAGCGTAGGGGAAAGTGAGCAGTTCTTC. This sequence encodes CASSVGESEQFF. J is TRBJ2-1 and V is TRBV5-1; D possibly corresponds to TRBD1 (5 bases). CDR3 length: 12 residues. Between the trimmed V and J ends, which lost 4 bases and 9 bases, there was a span of 11 bases. Germline V CDR1 and CDR2: SGHRS, YFSETQ.

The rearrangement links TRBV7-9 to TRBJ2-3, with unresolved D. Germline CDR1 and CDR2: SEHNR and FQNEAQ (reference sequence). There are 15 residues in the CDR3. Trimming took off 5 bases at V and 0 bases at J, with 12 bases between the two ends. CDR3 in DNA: TGTGCCAGCAGCCCCTTAATGGCAAGCACAGATACGCAGTATTTT. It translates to CASSPLMASTDTQYF.

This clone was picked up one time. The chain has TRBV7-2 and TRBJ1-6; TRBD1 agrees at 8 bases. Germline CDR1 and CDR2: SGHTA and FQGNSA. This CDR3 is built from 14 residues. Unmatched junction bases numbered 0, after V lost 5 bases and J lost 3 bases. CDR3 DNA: TGTGCCAGCAGCGGACAGGGCTATAATTCACCCCTCCACTTT. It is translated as CASSGQGYNSPLHF.

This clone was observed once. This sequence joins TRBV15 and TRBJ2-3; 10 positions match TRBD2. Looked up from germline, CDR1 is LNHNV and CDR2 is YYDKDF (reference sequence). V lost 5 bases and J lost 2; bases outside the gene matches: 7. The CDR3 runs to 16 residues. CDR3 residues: CATSERTSGNTDTQYF. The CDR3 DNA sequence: TGTGCCACCAGCGAACGGACTAGCGGAAACACAGATACGCAGTATTTT.

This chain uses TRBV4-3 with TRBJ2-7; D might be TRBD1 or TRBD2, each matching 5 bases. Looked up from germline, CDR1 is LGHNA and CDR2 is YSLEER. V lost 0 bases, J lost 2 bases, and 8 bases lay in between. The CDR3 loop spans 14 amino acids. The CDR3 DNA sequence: TGCGCCAGCAGCCAAGATGGGGGAACCTACGAGCAGTACTTC. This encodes CASSQDGGTYEQYF.

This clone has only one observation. The CDR3: CASSQNTGELFF. The CDR3 DNA reads as TGCGCCAGCAGCCAAAACACCGGGGAGCTGTTTTTT. J is TRBJ2-2 and V is TRBV4-3; unclear D gene. Germline V CDR1 and CDR2: LGHNA, YSLEER. V was clipped by 2 bases and J by 2 bases, with 0 bases between them. There are 12 residues in the CDR3.

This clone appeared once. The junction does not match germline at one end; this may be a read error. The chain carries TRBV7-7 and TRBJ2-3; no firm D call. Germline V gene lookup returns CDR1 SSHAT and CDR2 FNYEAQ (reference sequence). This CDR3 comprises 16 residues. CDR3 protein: CASSRRGPLMGDTQYF. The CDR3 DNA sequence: TGTGCTAGCAGCCGGCGAGGACCCCTCATGGGAGATACGCAGTATTTT.

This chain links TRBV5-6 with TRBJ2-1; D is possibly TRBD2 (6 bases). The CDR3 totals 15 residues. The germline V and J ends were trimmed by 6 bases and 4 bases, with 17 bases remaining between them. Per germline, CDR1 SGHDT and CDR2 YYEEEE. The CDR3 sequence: CASTHTIGGYNEQFF. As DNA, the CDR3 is TGTGCCAGCACCCACACAATCGGGGGATACAATGAGCAGTTCTTC. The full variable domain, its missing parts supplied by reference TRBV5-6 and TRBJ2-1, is DAGVTQSPTHLIKTRGQQVTLRCSPKSGHDTVSWYQQALGQGPQFIFQYYEEEERQRGNFPDRFSGHQFPNYSSELNVNALLLGDSALYLCASTHTIGGYNEQFFGPGTRLTVL.

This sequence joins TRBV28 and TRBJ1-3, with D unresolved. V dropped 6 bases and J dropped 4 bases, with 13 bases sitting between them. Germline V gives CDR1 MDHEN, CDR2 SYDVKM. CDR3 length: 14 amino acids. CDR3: CASRPSGVGNTIYF. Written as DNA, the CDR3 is TGTGCCAGCAGACCGTCAGGCGTAGGAAACACCATATATTTT.

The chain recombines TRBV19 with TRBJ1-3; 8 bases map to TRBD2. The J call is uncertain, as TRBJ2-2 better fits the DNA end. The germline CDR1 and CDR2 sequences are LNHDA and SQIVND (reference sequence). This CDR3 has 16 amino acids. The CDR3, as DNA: TGTGCCAGTAGTATGAGCGGGAGTCGGAACACCGGGGAGCTGTTTTTT. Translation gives CASSMSGSRNTGELFF.

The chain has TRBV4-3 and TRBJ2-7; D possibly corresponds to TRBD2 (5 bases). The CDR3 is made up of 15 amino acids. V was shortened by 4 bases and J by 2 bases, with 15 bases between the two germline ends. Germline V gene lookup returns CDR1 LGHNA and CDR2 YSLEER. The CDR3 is CASSLGIGQTYEQYF. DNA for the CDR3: TGCGCCAGCAGCCTCGGGATTGGGCAAACCTACGAGCAGTACTTC.

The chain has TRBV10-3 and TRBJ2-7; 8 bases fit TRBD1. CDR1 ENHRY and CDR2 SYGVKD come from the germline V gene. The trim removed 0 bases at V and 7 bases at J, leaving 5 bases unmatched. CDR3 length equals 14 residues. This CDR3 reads CAISESRGLKEQYF. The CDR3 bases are TGTGCCATCAGTGAGTCCAGGGGGCTGAAAGAGCAGTACTTC.

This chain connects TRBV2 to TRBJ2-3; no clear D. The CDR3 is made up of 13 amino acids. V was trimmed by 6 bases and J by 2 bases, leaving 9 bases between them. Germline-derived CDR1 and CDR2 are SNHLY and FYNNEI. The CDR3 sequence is CASRGGATDTQYF. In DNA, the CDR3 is TGTGCCAGCAGGGGTGGAGCCACAGATACGCAGTATTTT.

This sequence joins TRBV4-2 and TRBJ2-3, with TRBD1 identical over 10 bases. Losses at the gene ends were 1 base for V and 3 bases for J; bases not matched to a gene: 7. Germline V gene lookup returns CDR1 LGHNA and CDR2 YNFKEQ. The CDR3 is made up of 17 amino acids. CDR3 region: CASSQAGTGVATDTQYF. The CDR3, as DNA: TGTGCCAGCAGCCAAGCCGGGACAGGGGTTGCAACAGATACGCAGTATTTT.

CDR3 region: CASSAGRGRTEAFF. CDR3 DNA sequence: TGTGCCAGCAGCGCAGGGAGGGGGAGGACTGAAGCTTTCTTT. The genes are TRBV7-2 and TRBJ1-1, with D possibly being TRBD1 (6 bases). V was trimmed by 5 bases and J by 5 bases, leaving 15 bases between them. The CDR3 has 14 residues. Looked up from germline, CDR1 is SGHTA and CDR2 is FQGNSA.

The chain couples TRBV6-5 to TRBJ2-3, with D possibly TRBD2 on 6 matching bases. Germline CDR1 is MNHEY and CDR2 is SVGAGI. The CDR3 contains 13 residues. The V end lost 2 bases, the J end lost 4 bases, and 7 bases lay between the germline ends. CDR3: CASSYVAADTQYF. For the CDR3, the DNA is TGTGCCAGCAGTTACGTAGCGGCAGATACGCAGTATTTT.

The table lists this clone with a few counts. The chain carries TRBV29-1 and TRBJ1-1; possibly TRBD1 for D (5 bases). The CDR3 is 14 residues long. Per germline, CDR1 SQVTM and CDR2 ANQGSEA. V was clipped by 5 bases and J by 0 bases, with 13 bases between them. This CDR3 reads CSVQGARLNTEAFF. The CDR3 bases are TGCAGCGTTCAAGGGGCGAGATTGAACACTGAAGCTTTCTTT.

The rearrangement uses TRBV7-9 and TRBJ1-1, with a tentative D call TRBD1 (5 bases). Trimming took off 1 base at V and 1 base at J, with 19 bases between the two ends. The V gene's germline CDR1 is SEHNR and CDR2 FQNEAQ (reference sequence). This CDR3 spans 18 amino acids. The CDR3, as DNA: TGTGCCAGCAGCTTAGGGGGGACGTGGGCAGAGGGGAACACTGAAGCTTTCTTT. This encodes CASSLGGTWAEGNTEAFF. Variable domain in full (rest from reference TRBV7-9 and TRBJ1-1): DTGVSQNPRHKITKRGQNVTFRCDPISEHNRLYWYRQTLGQGPEFLTYFQNEAQLEKSRLLSDRFSAERPKGSFSTLEIQRTEQGDSAMYLCASSLGGTWAEGNTEAFFGQGTRLTVV.

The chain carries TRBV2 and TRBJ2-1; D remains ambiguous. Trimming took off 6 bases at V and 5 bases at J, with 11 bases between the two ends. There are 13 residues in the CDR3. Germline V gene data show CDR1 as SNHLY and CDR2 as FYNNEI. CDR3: CASSYGLNNEQFF. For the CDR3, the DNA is TGTGCCAGCAGCTACGGCCTAAACAATGAGCAGTTCTTC.

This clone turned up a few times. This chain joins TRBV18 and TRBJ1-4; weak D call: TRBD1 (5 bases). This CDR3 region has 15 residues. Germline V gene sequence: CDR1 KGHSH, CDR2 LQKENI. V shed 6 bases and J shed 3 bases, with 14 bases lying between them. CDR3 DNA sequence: TGTGCCAGCTCCCGGTACAGGAAACCTAATGAAAAACTGTTTTTT. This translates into CASSRYRKPNEKLFF. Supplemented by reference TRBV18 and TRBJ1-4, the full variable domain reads NAGVMQNPRHLVRRRGQEARLRCSPMKGHSHVYWYRQLPEEGLKFMVYLQKENIIDESGMPKERFSAEFPKEGPSILRIQQVVRGDSAAYFCASSRYRKPNEKLFFGSGTQLSVL.

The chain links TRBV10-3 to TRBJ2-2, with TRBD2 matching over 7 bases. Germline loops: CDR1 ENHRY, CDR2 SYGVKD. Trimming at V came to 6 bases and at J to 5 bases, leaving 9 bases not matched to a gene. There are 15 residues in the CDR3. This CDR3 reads CAIRGQGRGTGELFF. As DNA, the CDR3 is TGTGCCATCAGGGGCCAAGGGAGGGGAACCGGGGAGCTGTTTTTT.